This passage covers 16 T cell receptor beta chains from one sample sequenced in a study of T-cell memory formation after mild COVID-19. TCRdb ran MiXCR on the 5' RACE reads and lists one entry per CDR3 protein. The table records hundreds of thousands of distinct CDR3 sequences, about a sixth of them present only once. The sequenced sample consisted of PBMCs or a T cell subset sorted from them (not recorded which). The receptors derive from a man younger than 35 who had mild COVID-19 (a few samples of this study predate the infection). Cell type and time point are not known.

Only a few counts were recorded for this clonotype. The J gene is TRBJ2-7, the V gene TRBV29-1, with TRBD1 matching over 10 bases. V dropped 5 bases and J dropped 1; count of bases not matched to a gene: 5. This CDR3 has 14 amino acids. In germline, CDR1 is SQVTM, CDR2 ANQGSEA. The CDR3, as DNA: TGCAGCGTTAGCCCGGGACAGGGGTCCTACGAGCAGTACTTC. It codes for CSVSPGQGSYEQYF.

This rearrangement joins TRBV7-8 to TRBJ1-6, with a tentative D call TRBD1 (6 bases). The CDR3 is 15 residues long. V was trimmed by 5 bases and J by 4 bases, leaving 12 bases between them. Germline lookup yields CDR1 SGHVS and CDR2 FQNEAQ. The CDR3 reads CASSPVGGYNSPLHF. DNA for the CDR3: TGTGCCAGCAGCCCCGTAGGGGGATATAATTCACCCCTCCACTTT.

This chain links TRBV3-1 with TRBJ2-2, with D uncertain. The CDR3 is 16 residues long. Trimming took off 3 bases at V and 0 bases at J, with 11 bases between the two ends. The germline V gene encodes CDR1 LGHDT and CDR2 YNNKEL (reference sequence). CDR3 nucleotide sequence: TGTGCCAGCAGCCAGGGATGGATGGCGAACACCGGGGAGCTGTTTTTT. Encoded protein: CASSQGWMANTGELFF.

A few counts support this clonotype. CDR3 sequence reads: CASSATAGHPLNEQFF. Here the CDR3 DNA reads TGTGCCAGCAGCGCAACAGCGGGGCATCCTCTCAATGAGCAGTTCTTC. V usage is TRBV7-2 and J usage is TRBJ2-1, with 7 bases fitting TRBD2. Trimming cost V 5 bases and J 6 bases; bases outside gene matches: 13. Looked up from germline, CDR1 is SGHTA and CDR2 is FQGNSA. The CDR3 consists of 16 residues.

The chain is built from TRBV3-2 and TRBJ2-2; the table's D call TRBD1 went unverified against the DNA. TRBV3-2 is a pseudogene. CDR3 length: 17 residues. CDR3 in DNA: TGTGCCAGCAGCCGAGGACAGGGGGTTAGGGACACCGGGGAGCTGTTTTTT. Residues: CASSRGQGVRDTGELFF.

V and J are TRBV24-1 and TRBJ2-1; the D is unclear. The V gene lost 3 bases and the J gene lost 4 bases, with 6 bases spanning the gap. The CDR3 contains 13 residues. Per germline, CDR1 KGHDR and CDR2 SFDVKD. The CDR3 is CATSDIRYNEQFF. CDR3 coding DNA: TGTGCCACCAGTGATATCAGATACAATGAGCAGTTCTTC.

This clonotype was observed a few times. The V and J genes are TRBV7-2 and TRBJ2-2; the D is unclear. This CDR3 spans 16 amino acids. The germline V gene encodes CDR1 SGHTA and CDR2 FQGNSA. V shed 6 bases and J shed 2 bases, with 16 bases lying between them. The DNA for the CDR3 is TGTGCCAGCAGTCGGAGCCGGGCCACCAACACCGGGGAGCTGTTTTTT. Residues: CASSRSRATNTGELFF.

This chain joins TRBV7-9 and TRBJ2-1; the D is unclear. V lost 5 bases, J lost 3 bases, and 17 bases lay in between. Germline V gene sequence: CDR1 SEHNR, CDR2 FQNEAQ (reference sequence). CDR3 length: 16 amino acids. The CDR3 DNA follows: TGTGCCAGCAGCCCCACTCAGAGGTCCCTCTACAATGAGCAGTTCTTC. It specifies CASSPTQRSLYNEQFF.

The chain has TRBV3-1 and TRBJ2-7, with a weak D call TRBD1 (6 bases). The CDR3 sequence is 14 residues long. Trimming removed 4 bases at V and 4 bases at J, with 14 bases between. The germline CDR1 and CDR2 sequences are LGHDT and YNNKEL (reference sequence). CDR3 loop: CASSPSRDIYEQYF. CDR3 DNA sequence: TGTGCCAGCAGCCCGTCCCGGGACATTTACGAGCAGTACTTC.

V usage is TRBV6-5 and J usage is TRBJ2-5, with TRBD2 matching 9 bases. This CDR3 comprises 18 residues. Germline values: CDR1 MNHEY, CDR2 SVGAGI. V was pared by 6 bases and J by 2 bases, with 16 bases of the junction left unmatched. CDR3 amino acids: CASSSPRPRTSVQETQYF. As DNA, the CDR3 is TGTGCCAGCAGCTCCCCTCGGCCTAGGACTAGCGTACAAGAGACCCAGTACTTC.

Only a few counts were recorded for this clonotype. V is TRBV10-3 and J is TRBJ1-3, with D possibly being TRBD1 (5 bases). The CDR3 has 16 residues. Trimming removed 8 bases at V and 0 bases at J, with 17 bases between. Germline V lookup: CDR1 ENHRY, CDR2 SYGVKD. The DNA for the CDR3 is TGTGCCATCGGCGGCGGAAGGGGTAGCTCTGGAAACACCATATATTTT. This encodes CAIGGGRGSSGNTIYF.

J is TRBJ2-1 and V is TRBV5-1; tentatively, D is TRBD2 (5 bases). Germline CDR1 is SGHRS and CDR2 is YFSETQ. Trimming took off 4 bases at V and 5 bases at J, with 7 bases between the two ends. The CDR3 totals 12 residues. The CDR3 sequence is CASSHGDNEQFF. The CDR3 DNA reads TGCGCCAGCAGCCACGGGGACAATGAGCAGTTCTTC.

In this sample, this clonotype turned up a few times. The chain employs TRBV4-1 and TRBJ1-1; the D is unclear. This CDR3 has 15 amino acids. Looked up from germline, CDR1 is MGHRA and CDR2 is YSYEKL. Trimming took off 0 bases at V and 5 bases at J, with 13 bases between the two ends. This CDR3 is CASSQDFGWRTEAFF. The CDR3 DNA reads TGCGCCAGCAGCCAAGATTTTGGGTGGCGGACTGAAGCTTTCTTT.

In its sample, this clonotype was seen many times. J is TRBJ1-3 and V is TRBV4-3; D remains unclear. Trimming removed 0 bases from V and 0 bases from J, with 9 bases in between. The germline V gene encodes CDR1 LGHNA and CDR2 YSLEER. There are 16 residues in the CDR3. In nucleotides, the CDR3 is TGCGCCAGCAGCCAAGAGGCGCCGAGCTCTGGAAACACCATATATTTT. Protein sequence: CASSQEAPSSGNTIYF.

The table lists this clonotype with a few counts. This chain joins TRBV6-6 and TRBJ1-2; weak D call: TRBD1 (5 bases). The CDR3 is 13 amino acids. The germline CDR1 and CDR2 sequences are MNHNY and SVGAGI (reference sequence). V was clipped by 10 bases and J by 0 bases, with 12 bases between them. This CDR3 is CAIGGTPNYGYTF. The CDR3 DNA reads as TGTGCCATAGGAGGGACGCCTAACTATGGCTACACCTTC.

CDR3 nucleotide sequence: TGCGCCAGCAGCTTGGCCCTGACAGGGATTATGAACACTGAAGCTTTCTTT. Translating it yields CASSLALTGIMNTEAFF. J is TRBJ1-1 and V is TRBV5-1; 7 bases are a match to TRBD1. The ends lost 0 bases at V and 0 bases at J; junction bases unmatched: 8. Germline V CDR1 and CDR2: SGHRS, YFSETQ. The CDR3 extends over 17 amino acids. Full variable domain (missing parts from reference TRBV5-1 and TRBJ1-1): KAGVTQTPRYLIKTRGQQVTLSCSPISGHRSVSWYQQTPGQGLQFLFEYFSETQRNKGNFPGRFSGRQFSNSRSEMNVSTLELGDSALYLCASSLALTGIMNTEAFFGQGTRLTVV.